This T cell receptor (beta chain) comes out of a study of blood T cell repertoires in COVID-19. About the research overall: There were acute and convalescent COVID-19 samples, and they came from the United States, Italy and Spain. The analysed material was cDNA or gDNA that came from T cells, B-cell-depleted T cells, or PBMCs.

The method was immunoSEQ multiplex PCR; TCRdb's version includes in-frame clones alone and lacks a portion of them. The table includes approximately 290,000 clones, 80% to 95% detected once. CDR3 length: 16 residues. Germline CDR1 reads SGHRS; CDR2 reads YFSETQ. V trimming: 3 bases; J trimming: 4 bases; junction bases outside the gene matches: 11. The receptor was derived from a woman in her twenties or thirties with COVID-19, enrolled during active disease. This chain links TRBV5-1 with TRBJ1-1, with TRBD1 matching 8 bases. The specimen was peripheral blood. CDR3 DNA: TGCGCCAGCAGCTCCAATATACAAGACAGGGGCACTGAAGCTTTCTTT. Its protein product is CASSSNIQDRGTEAFF.